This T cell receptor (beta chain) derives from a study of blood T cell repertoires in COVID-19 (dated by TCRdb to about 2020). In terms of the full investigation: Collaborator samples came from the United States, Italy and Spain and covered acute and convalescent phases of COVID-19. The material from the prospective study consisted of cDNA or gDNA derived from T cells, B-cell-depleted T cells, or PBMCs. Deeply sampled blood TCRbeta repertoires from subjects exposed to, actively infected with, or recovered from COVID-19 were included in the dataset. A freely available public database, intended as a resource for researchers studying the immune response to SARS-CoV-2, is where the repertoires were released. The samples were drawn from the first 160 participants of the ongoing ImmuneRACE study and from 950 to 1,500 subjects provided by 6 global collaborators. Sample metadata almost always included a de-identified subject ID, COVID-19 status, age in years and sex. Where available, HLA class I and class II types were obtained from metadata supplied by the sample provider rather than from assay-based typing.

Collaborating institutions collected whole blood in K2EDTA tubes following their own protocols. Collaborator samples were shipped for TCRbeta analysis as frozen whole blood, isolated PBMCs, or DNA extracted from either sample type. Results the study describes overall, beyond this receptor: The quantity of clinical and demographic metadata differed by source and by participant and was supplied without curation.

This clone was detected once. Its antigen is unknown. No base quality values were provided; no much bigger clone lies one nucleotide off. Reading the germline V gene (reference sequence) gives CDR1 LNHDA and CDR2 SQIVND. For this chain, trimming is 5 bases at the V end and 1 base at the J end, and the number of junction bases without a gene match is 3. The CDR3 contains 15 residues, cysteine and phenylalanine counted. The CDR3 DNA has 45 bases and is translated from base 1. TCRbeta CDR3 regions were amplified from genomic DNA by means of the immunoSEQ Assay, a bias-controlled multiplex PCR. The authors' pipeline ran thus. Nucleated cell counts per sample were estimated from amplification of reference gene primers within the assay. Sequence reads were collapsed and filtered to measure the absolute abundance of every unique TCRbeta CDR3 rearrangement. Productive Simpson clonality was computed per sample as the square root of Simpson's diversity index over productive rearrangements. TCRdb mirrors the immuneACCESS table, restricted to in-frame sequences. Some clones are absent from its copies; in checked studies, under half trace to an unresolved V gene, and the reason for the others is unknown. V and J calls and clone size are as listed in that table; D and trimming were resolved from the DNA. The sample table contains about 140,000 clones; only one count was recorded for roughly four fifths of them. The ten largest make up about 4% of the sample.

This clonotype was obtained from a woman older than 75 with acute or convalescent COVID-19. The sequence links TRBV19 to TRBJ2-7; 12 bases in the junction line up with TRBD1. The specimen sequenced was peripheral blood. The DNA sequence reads TGTGCCAGTAGTTCGGGACAGGGGGCTTCCTACGAGCAGTACTTC. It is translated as CASSSGQGASYEQYF.